The 2 T cell receptor beta chains in this list originate from one sample, sequenced in a study of blood T cells in healthy people across ages. Alongside a J-beta primer mix, a sample-barcoded 5' primer served in a second PCR lasting about 7 to 11 cycles. TCRdb redid the calling of the 5' RACE reads with MiXCR, one entry per CDR3 protein. The sample comprises about 780,000 distinct CDR3 sequences, 35% to 50% of which are singletons, and about a sixth rests with the top ten. Source material: blood. These receptors originate from a man older than 75 in good health.

The J gene is TRBJ2-5, the V gene TRBV5-1; 8 bases map to TRBD1. The V and J ends lost 3 bases and 11 bases, in that order; junction bases with no gene match: 15. The CDR3 covers 15 residues. Germline V lookup: CDR1 SGHRS, CDR2 YFSETQ. CDR3 bases: TGCGCCAGCAGCTCACGGACAGGGACGGGAAATGAGCAGTACTTC. Its protein product is CASSSRTGTGNEQYF.

The chain recombines TRBV27 with TRBJ2-7; a possible D gene is TRBD2 (5 bases). V gave up 6 bases and J gave up 4 bases, with 13 bases separating them. Germline values: CDR1 MNHEY, CDR2 SMNVEV (reference sequence). The CDR3 sequence is 13 residues long. The DNA of the CDR3 is TGTGCCAGCAGACGGACGGGAATTTACGAGCAGTACTTC. Translation: CASRRTGIYEQYF.